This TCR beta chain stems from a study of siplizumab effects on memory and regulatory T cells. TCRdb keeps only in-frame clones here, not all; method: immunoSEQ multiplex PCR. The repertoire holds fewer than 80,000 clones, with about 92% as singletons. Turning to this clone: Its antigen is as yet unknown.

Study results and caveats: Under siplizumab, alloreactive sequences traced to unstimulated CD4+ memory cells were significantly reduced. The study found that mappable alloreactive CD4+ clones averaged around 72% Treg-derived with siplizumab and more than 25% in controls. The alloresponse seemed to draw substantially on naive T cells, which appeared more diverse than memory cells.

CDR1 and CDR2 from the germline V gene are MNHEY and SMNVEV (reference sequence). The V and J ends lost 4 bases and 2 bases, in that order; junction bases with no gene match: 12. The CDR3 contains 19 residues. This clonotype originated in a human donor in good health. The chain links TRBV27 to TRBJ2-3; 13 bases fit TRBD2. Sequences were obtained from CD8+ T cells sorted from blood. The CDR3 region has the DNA TGTGCCAGCAGTTCCCGTCACCCCGGACTAGCGGGGGACACAGATACGCAGTATTTT. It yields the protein CASSSRHPGLAGDTDTQYF.